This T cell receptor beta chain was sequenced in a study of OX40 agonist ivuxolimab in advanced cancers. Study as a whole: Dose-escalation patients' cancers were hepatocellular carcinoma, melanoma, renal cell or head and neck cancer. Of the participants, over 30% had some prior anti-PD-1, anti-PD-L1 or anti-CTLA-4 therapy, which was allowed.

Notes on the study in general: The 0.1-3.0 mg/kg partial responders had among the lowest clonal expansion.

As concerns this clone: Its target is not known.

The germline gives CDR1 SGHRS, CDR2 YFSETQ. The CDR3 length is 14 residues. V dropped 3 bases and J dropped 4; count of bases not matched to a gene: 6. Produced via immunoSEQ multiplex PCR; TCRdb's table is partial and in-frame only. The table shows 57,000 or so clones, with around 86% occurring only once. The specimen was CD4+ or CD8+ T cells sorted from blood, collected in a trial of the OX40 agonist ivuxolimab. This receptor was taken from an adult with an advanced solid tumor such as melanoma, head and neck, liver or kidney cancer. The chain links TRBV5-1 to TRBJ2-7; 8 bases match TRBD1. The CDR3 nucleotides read TGCGCCAGCAGCTCAGGGGGCGCGAGTTACGAGCAGTACTTC. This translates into CASSSGGASYEQYF.